Listed here are 24 T cell receptor beta chains from one sample, sequenced in a study of cytomegalovirus exposure and HLA in healthy donors. Assay used: immunoSEQ multiplex PCR; TCRdb lists only in-frame clones, some missing. The data contain 130,000 to 150,000 clones, 80% to 90% of them seen just once; the ten biggest clones take up 6.2%. The source material was PBMCs. The receptors derive from a woman aged 25 to 39 in good health and CMV-seropositive.

V usage is TRBV27 and J usage is TRBJ1-1, with D perhaps matching TRBD1 (5 bases). The germline V gene encodes CDR1 MNHEY and CDR2 SMNVEV (reference sequence). V gave up 6 bases and J gave up 10 bases, with 18 bases separating them. This CDR3 spans 13 amino acids. CDR3 DNA sequence: TGTGCCAGCAGCCAGGGCAGGGTCGAGATAGCTTTCTTT. Translated: CASSQGRVEIAFF.

The chain couples TRBV7-6 to TRBJ2-1, with TRBD2 matching over 11 bases. The CDR3 loop spans 14 amino acids. V shed 3 bases, J shed 9 bases, and the junction held 4 bases outside the gene matches. From germline, CDR1 is SGHVS and CDR2 FNYEAQ. In DNA form, the CDR3 reads TGTGCCAGCAGCTTTAGCGGGGGGGCTTTTGAGCAGTTCTTC. It codes for CASSFSGGAFEQFF.

The CDR3 region has the DNA TGCGCCAGCAGCGTCAGGACAGATACGCAGTATTTT. This codes for CASSVRTDTQYF. V gene TRBV5-1 combines with J gene TRBJ2-3, with unresolved D. CDR1 is SGHRS and CDR2 is YFSETQ in the germline V gene. Trimming pared 4 bases from V and 3 bases from J, leaving 6 bases between. The CDR3 is 12 amino acids.

The chain joins TRBV5-4 to TRBJ2-3; 9 positions agree with TRBD1. CDR1 and CDR2 (germline): SGHNT, YYREEE (reference sequence). The CDR3 has 14 residues. Germline trimming cut 0 bases from V and 4 bases from J; bases unmatched to any gene: 0. CDR3 DNA: TGTGCCAGCAGCTTGGGACAGGGGGCAGATACGCAGTATTTT. Protein: CASSLGQGADTQYF.

The chain couples TRBV19 to TRBJ2-7; no firm D call. Germline lookup yields CDR1 LNHDA and CDR2 SQIVND (reference sequence). V lost 11 bases and J lost 6, with 11 bases in between. There are 10 residues in the CDR3. This chain's CDR3 is CASGSGEQYF. The DNA for the CDR3 is TGTGCCTCCGGCTCGGGCGAGCAGTACTTC.

The V gene is TRBV19, the J gene TRBJ2-1; the D gene is possibly TRBD2 (6 bases). This CDR3 has 14 amino acids. V dropped 3 bases and J dropped 6 bases, with 12 bases sitting between them. Germline V gene sequence: CDR1 LNHDA, CDR2 SQIVND (reference sequence). The CDR3 is CASSIWRDRNEQFF. In DNA form, the CDR3 reads TGTGCCAGTAGTATTTGGCGGGACCGCAATGAGCAGTTCTTC.

This clone was counted a single time. The chain has TRBV7-2 and TRBJ2-5, with D perhaps TRBD1 (6 bases). Trimming removed 5 bases from V and 7 bases from J, with 14 bases in between. The CDR3 spans 13 residues. Germline V gene sequence: CDR1 SGHTA, CDR2 FQGNSA. The CDR3 bases are TGTGCCAGCAGCCCAGGGGTGAAGGGGACCCAGTACTTC. Translating it yields CASSPGVKGTQYF.

This clone was observed once. The rearrangement uses TRBV18 and TRBJ2-7; 7 bases map to TRBD1. With V trimmed by 6 bases and J by 5 bases, 10 bases remained unmatched. The CDR3 covers 14 residues. Germline loops: CDR1 KGHSH, CDR2 LQKENI. CDR3 sequence reads: CASSRLRGMDEQYF. The CDR3 bases are TGTGCCAGCTCGCGACTCAGGGGGATGGACGAGCAGTACTTC.

This chain joins TRBV5-4 and TRBJ1-1; D is possibly TRBD1 (6 bases). Trimming pared 0 bases from V and 0 bases from J, leaving 6 bases between. This CDR3 has 14 residues. Germline-derived CDR1 and CDR2 are SGHNT and YYREEE (reference sequence). The CDR3 reads CASSLDRVNTEAFF. CDR3 bases: TGTGCCAGCAGCTTGGACAGGGTGAACACTGAAGCTTTCTTT.

V usage is TRBV7-9 and J usage is TRBJ1-2; 9 bases agree with TRBD1. This CDR3 has 16 amino acids. Losses at the gene ends were 0 bases for V and 5 bases for J; bases not matched to a gene: 7. Germline values: CDR1 SEHNR, CDR2 FQNEAQ (reference sequence). The CDR3 here is CASSLAPQGARYGYTF. CDR3 coding DNA: TGTGCCAGCAGCTTAGCCCCACAGGGGGCGAGATATGGCTACACCTTC.

The chain has TRBV7-9 and TRBJ2-5; 9 positions match TRBD2. With 5 bases clipped from V and 5 bases from J, the junction kept 21 bases outside the gene matches. CDR1 and CDR2 (germline): SEHNR, FQNEAQ (reference sequence). The CDR3 length is 19 residues. Here the CDR3 DNA reads TGTGCCAGCAGCCTGATTCCGGGACTAGCCATGAACGCCGAGGAGACCCAGTACTTC. Amino acid sequence: CASSLIPGLAMNAEETQYF.

The chain joins TRBV7-9 to TRBJ1-4; 7 bases agree with TRBD1. Germline V gene data show CDR1 as SEHNR and CDR2 as FQNEAQ (reference sequence). The CDR3 has 14 residues. V dropped 5 bases and J dropped 4; count of bases not matched to a gene: 4. The chain's CDR3 is CASSRQGVNEKLFF. The DNA for the CDR3 is TGTGCCAGCAGCAGACAGGGTGTTAATGAAAAACTGTTTTTT.

J is TRBJ2-3 and V is TRBV19, with TRBD2 matching over 8 bases. CDR3 length equals 15 residues. After removal of 6 bases from V and 0 bases from J, the junction contained 5 bases not matched to a gene. The germline gives CDR1 LNHDA, CDR2 SQIVND (reference sequence). The CDR3 DNA sequence: TGTGCCAGTAGCCTTAGCGGGGCTAGCACAGATACGCAGTATTTT. This gives the protein CASSLSGASTDTQYF. The entire variable domain, with the rest obtained from reference TRBV19 and TRBJ2-3, is as follows: DGGITQSPKYLFRKEGQNVTLSCEQNLNHDAMYWYRQDPGQGLRLIYYSQIVNDFQKGDIAEGYSVSREKKESFPLTVTSAQKNPTAFYLCASSLSGASTDTQYFGPGTRLTVL.

The V and J genes are TRBV18 and TRBJ2-1; the match to TRBD1 covers 7 bases. Germline loops: CDR1 KGHSH, CDR2 LQKENI. Trimming took 5 bases from V and 8 from J; bases not matched to a gene: 3. CDR3 length: 12 residues. The CDR3 spells CASSTTGHEQFF. The DNA of the CDR3 is TGTGCCAGCTCAACGACAGGGCATGAGCAGTTCTTC.

The rearrangement joins TRBV6-1 to TRBJ2-7; TRBD2 matches at 8 bases. Germline CDR1 is MNHNS and CDR2 is SASEGT. V shed 1 base, J shed 1 base, and the junction held 3 bases outside the gene matches. The CDR3 contains 15 residues. The CDR3, as DNA: TGTGCCAGCAGTGAAGAGATAGCGGGATCCTACGAGCAGTACTTC. Residues: CASSEEIAGSYEQYF.

This clone appeared once. The chain has TRBV5-1 and TRBJ1-2; D remains ambiguous. This CDR3 comprises 14 residues. V was pared by 4 bases and J by 1 base, with 11 bases between. CDR1 and CDR2 (germline): SGHRS, YFSETQ. The CDR3 reads CASSPGFSNYGYTF. Here the CDR3 DNA reads TGCGCCAGCAGCCCGGGGTTCAGTAACTATGGCTACACCTTC.

The chain uses TRBV28 and TRBJ2-7; tentatively, D is TRBD1 (6 bases). This CDR3 is built from 14 residues. Trimming stripped 1 base from V and 3 bases from J, with 10 bases between. Germline V gives CDR1 MDHEN, CDR2 SYDVKM. The CDR3: CASSLLTGFYEQYF. The CDR3 DNA is TGTGCCAGCAGTTTATTGACAGGTTTCTACGAGCAGTACTTC.

The rearrangement joins TRBV6-1 to TRBJ1-6, with 9 positions matching TRBD1. Germline loops: CDR1 MNHNS, CDR2 SASEGT. The CDR3 sequence is 15 residues long. Trimming took 3 bases from V and 8 from J; bases not matched to a gene: 5. The CDR3 DNA reads as TGTGCCAGCAGTGACCTGGGACAGGGCGATTCACCCCTCCACTTT. Protein product: CASSDLGQGDSPLHF.

The chain has TRBV15 and TRBJ2-4, with 14 positions matching TRBD2. This CDR3 spans 18 amino acids. The V gene's germline CDR1 is LNHNV and CDR2 YYDKDF (reference sequence). V shed 0 bases and J 6 bases; nucleotides not matched to a gene: 7. CDR3 amino acids: CATSREGLAGVLGNIQYF. CDR3 in DNA: TGTGCCACCAGCAGAGAGGGACTAGCGGGAGTCTTGGGAAACATTCAGTACTTC.

V usage is TRBV7-2 and J usage is TRBJ1-2; weak D call: TRBD1 (5 bases). CDR1 is SGHTA, CDR2 FQGNSA, per germline. The length of the CDR3 is 15 residues. Trimming took off 5 bases at V and 1 base at J, with 14 bases between the two ends. The CDR3 DNA reads as TGTGCCAGCAGCCCCCAGGGAGGCGATAACTATGGCTACACCTTC. Protein sequence: CASSPQGGDNYGYTF.

The rearrangement links TRBV28 to TRBJ2-2, with D maybe TRBD1 (5 bases). Germline V lookup: CDR1 MDHEN, CDR2 SYDVKM. This CDR3 region has 13 residues. V dropped 4 bases and J dropped 6 bases, with 9 bases sitting between them. The CDR3 spells CASSSQVPGELFF. In nucleotides, the CDR3 is TGTGCCAGCAGTTCACAGGTTCCCGGGGAGCTGTTTTTT.

CDR3 in DNA: TGCGCCAGCAGCTTGTCCAGCGGCCAAGAGACCCAGTACTTC. Protein: CASSLSSGQETQYF. The chain carries TRBV5-1 and TRBJ2-5, with D maybe TRBD2 (5 bases). V lost 1 base, J lost 1 base, and 8 bases lay in between. The germline V gene has CDR1 SGHRS and CDR2 YFSETQ. CDR3 length: 14 amino acids. The full variable domain, rest sourced from reference TRBV5-1 and TRBJ2-5, is KAGVTQTPRYLIKTRGQQVTLSCSPISGHRSVSWYQQTPGQGLQFLFEYFSETQRNKGNFPGRFSGRQFSNSRSEMNVSTLELGDSALYLCASSLSSGQETQYFGPGTRLLVL.

A word on this clone: One end of the junction is discordant with germline, which a read error may explain. V is TRBV20-1 and J is TRBJ2-1; possibly TRBD2 for D (6 bases). The CDR3 is 11 residues long. CDR1 is DFQATT and CDR2 is SNEGSKA in the germline V gene (reference sequence). The CDR3 region has the DNA TGCAGTGCTAGGGACTACGATGAGCAGTTCTTC. This codes for CSARDYDEQFF.

V is TRBV28 and J is TRBJ1-2; D is ambiguous. Per the germline V gene, CDR1 is MDHEN and CDR2 is SYDVKM. CDR3 length: 12 residues. Trimming took off 6 bases at V and 11 bases at J, with 16 bases between the two ends. The CDR3 nucleotides read TGTGCCAGCAGCCCTACCACCCTGTGGTACACCTTC. It codes for CASSPTTLWYTF.